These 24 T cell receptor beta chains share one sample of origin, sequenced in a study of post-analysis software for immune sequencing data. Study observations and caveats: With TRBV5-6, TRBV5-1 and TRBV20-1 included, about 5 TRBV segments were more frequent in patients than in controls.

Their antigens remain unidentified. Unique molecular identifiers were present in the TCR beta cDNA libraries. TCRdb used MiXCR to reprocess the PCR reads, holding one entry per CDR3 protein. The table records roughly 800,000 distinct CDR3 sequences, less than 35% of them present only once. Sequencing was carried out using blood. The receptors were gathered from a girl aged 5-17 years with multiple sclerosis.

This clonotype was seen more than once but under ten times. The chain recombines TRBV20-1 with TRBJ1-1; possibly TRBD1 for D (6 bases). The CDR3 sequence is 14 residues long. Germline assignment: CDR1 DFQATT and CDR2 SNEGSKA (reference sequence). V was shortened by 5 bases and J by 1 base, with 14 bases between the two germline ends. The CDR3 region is CSALTGHQNTEAFF. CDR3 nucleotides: TGCAGTGCTCTAACGGGACACCAGAACACTGAAGCTTTCTTT.

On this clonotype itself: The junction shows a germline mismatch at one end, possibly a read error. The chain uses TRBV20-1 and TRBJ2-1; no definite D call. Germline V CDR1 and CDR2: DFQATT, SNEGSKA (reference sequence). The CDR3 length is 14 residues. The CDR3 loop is CSANVGRSRNGQFF. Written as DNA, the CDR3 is TGCAGTGCCAACGTCGGTCGAAGCCGCAATGGGCAGTTCTTC.

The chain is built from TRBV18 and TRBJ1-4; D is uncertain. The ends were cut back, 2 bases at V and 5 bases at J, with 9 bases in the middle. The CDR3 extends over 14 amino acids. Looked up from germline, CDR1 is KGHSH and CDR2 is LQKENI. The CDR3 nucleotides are TGTGCCAGCTCACCAGCGGACCAAAATGAAAAACTGTTTTTT. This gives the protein CASSPADQNEKLFF.

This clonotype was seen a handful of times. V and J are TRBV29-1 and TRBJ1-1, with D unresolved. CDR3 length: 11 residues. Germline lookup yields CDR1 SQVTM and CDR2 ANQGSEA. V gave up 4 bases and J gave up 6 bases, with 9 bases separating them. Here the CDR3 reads CSVGNRPEAFF. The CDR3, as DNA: TGCAGCGTTGGAAATAGGCCTGAAGCTTTCTTT.

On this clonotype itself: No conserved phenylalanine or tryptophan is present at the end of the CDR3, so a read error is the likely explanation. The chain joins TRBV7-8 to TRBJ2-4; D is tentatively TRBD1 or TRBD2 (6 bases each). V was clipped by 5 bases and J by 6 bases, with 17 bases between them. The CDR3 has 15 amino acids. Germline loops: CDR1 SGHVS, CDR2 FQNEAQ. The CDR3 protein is CASSRLGGGLNIQYV. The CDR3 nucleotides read TGTGCCAGCAGCCGATTGGGGGGCGGACTAAACATTCAGTACGTC.

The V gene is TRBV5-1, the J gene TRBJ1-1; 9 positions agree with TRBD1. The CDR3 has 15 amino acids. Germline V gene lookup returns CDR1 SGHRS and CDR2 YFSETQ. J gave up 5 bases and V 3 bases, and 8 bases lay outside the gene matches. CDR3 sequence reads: CASSSSGQGRTEAFF. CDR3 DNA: TGCGCCAGCAGCTCCTCCGGACAGGGGAGGACTGAAGCTTTCTTT.

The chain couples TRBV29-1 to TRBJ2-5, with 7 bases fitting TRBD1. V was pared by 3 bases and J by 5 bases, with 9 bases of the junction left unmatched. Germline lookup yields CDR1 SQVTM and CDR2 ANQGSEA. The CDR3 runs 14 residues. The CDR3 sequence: CSVDDRALGETQYF. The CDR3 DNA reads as TGCAGCGTTGACGACAGGGCCTTGGGGGAGACCCAGTACTTC.

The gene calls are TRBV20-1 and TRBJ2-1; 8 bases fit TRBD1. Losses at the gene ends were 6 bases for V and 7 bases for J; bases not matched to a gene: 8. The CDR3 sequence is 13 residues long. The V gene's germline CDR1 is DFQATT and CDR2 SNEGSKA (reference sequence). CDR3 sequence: CSAPPGGLNEQFF. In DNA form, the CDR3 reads TGCAGTGCCCCCCCAGGGGGCCTAAATGAGCAGTTCTTC.

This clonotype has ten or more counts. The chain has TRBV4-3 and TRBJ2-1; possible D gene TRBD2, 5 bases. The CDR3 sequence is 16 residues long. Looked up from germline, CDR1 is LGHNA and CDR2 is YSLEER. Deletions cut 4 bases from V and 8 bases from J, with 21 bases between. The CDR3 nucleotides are TGCGCCAGCAGCCGGCTCCATCGCCGGGGTGGCGATGAGCAGTTCTTC. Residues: CASSRLHRRGGDEQFF.

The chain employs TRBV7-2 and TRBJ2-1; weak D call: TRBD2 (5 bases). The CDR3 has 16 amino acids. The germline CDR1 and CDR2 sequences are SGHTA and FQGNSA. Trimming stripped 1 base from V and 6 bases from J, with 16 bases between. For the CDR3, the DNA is TGTGCCAGCAGCTTAGATTTATCACTAGTCAGCAATGAGCAGTTCTTC. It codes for CASSLDLSLVSNEQFF.

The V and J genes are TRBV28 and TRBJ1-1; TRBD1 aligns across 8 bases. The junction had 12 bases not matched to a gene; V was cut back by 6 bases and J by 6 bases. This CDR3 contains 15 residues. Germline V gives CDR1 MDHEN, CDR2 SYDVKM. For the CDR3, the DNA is TGTGCCAGCAGAGGACAGGGTACACCGGCTCCTGAAGCTTTCTTT. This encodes CASRGQGTPAPEAFF.

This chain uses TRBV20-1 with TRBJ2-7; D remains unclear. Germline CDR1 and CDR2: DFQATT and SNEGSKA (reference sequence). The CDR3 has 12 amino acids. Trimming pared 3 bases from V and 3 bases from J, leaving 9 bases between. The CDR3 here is CSASLAGYEQYF. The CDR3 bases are TGCAGTGCTAGTTTGGCCGGCTACGAGCAGTACTTC.

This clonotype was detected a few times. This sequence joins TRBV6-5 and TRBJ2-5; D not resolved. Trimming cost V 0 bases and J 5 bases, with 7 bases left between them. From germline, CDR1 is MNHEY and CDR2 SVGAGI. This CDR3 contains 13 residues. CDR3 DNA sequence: TGTGCCAGCAGTTACTCCTTAATGGAGACCCAGTACTTC. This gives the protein CASSYSLMETQYF.

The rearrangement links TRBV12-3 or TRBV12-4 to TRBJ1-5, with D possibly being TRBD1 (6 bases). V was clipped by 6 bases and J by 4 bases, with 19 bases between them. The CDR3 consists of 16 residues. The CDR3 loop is CASSTTRGAGNQPQHF. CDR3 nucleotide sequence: TGTGCCAGCAGCACAACCCGGGGGGCTGGTAATCAGCCCCAGCATTTT.

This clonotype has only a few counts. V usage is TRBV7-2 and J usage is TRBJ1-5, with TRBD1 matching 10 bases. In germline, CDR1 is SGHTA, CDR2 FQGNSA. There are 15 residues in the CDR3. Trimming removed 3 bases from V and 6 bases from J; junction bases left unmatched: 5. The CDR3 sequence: CASSLDRGFGQPQHF. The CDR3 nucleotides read TGTGCCAGCAGCTTGGACAGGGGGTTCGGTCAGCCCCAGCATTTT.

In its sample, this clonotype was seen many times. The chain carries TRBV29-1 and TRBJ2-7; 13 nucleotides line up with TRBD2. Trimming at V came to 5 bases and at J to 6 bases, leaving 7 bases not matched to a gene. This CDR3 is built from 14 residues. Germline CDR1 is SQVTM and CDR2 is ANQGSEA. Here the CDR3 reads CSVQTLAGGGEQYF. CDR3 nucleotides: TGCAGCGTTCAGACACTAGCGGGAGGGGGCGAGCAGTACTTC.

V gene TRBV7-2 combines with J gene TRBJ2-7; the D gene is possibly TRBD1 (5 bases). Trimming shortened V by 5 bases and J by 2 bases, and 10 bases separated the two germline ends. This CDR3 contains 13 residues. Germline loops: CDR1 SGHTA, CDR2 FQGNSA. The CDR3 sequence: CASSRATAYEQYF. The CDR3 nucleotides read TGTGCCAGCAGCCGAGCGACAGCCTACGAGCAGTACTTC.

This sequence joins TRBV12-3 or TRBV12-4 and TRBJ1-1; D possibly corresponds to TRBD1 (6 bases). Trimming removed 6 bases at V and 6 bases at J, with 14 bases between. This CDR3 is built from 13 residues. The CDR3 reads CASRTTGGAEAFF. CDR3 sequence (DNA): TGTGCCAGCAGGACGACGGGGGGCGCTGAAGCTTTCTTT.

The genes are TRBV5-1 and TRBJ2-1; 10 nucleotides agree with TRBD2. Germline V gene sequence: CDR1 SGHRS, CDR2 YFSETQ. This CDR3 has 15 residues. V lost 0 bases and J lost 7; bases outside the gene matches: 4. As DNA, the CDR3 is TGCGCCAGCAGCTTGGGGGTTAGCGGGGGGAATGAGCAGTTCTTC. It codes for CASSLGVSGGNEQFF.

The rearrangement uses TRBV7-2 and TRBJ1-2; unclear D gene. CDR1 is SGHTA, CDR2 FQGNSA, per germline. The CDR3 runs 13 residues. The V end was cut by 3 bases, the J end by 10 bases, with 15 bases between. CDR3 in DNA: TGTGCCAGCAGCTTTTCGAAGGATAGTGACTACACCTTC. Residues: CASSFSKDSDYTF.

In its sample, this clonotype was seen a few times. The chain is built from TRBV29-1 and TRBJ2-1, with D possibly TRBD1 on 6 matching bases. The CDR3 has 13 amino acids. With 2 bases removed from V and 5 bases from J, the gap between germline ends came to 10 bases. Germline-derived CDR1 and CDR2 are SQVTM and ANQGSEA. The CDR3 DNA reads TGCAGCGTTGAACAGGGGTGGAACAATGAGCAGTTCTTC. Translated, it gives CSVEQGWNNEQFF.

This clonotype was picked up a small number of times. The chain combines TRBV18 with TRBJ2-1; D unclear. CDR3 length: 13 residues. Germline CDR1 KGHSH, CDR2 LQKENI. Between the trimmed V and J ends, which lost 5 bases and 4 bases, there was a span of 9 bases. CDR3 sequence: CASSEETYNEQFF. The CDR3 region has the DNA TGTGCCAGCTCAGAAGAGACTTACAATGAGCAGTTCTTC.

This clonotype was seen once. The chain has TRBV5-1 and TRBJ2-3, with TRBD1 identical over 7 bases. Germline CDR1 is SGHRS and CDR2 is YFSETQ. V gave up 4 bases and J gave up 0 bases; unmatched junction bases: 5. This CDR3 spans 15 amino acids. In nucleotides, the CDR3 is TGCGCCAGCAGCCCGGACAGGCCTAGCACAGATACGCAGTATTTT. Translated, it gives CASSPDRPSTDTQYF.

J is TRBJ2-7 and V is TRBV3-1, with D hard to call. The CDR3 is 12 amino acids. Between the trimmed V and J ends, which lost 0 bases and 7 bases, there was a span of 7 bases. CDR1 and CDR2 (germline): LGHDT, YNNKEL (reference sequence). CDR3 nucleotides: TGTGCCAGCAGCCAAGACGAGAGGGAGCAGTACTTC. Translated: CASSQDEREQYF.